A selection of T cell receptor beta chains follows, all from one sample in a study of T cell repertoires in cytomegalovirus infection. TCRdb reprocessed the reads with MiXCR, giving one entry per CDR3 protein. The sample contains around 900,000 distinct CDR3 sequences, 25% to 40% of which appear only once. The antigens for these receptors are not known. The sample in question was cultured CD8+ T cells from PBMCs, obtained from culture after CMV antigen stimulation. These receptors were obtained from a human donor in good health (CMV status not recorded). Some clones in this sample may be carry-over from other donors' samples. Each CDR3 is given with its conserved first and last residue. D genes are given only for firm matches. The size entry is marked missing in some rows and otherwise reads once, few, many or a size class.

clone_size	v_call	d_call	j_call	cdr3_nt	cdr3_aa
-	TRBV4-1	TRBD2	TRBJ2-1	TGCGCCAGCAGCCAAGCCCCCCCCAGCGGGGGGCCCAATGAGCAGTTCTTC	CASSQAPPSGGPNEQFF
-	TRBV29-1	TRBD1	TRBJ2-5	TGCAGCGTTGAAAGGGGACAGGGAAGAGAGACCCAGTACTTC	CSVERGQGRETQYF
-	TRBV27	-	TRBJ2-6	TGTGCCAGCAGTACCCTTTATGGCAGGGCGGCTGGGGCCAACGTCCTGACTTTC	CASSTLYGRAAGANVLTF
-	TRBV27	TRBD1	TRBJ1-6	TGTGCCAGCGGAGAACAGGGGGGAAATTCACCCCTCCACTTT	CASGEQGGNSPLHF
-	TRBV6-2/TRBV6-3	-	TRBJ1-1	TGTGCCAGCAGTTACGGAACCACTGAAGCTTTCTTT	CASSYGTTEAFF
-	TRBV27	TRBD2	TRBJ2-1	TGTGCCAGCAGTTTATCGCCGGGACTAGCGGGGGGGAGCTCCTACAATGAGCAGTTCTTC	CASSLSPGLAGGSSYNEQFF
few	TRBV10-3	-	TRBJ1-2	TGTGCCATCAGTGAGTCGGCGGGCATGCTAGGCTATGGCTACACCTTC	CAISESAGMLGYGYTF
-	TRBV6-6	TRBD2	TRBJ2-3	TGTGCCAGCAGTTGGGTACTATTGCCAATTAGCGGGGTTGGCACAGATACGCAGTATTTT	CASSWVLLPISGVGTDTQYF
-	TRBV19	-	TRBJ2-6	TGTGCCAGTAGTATTGGCAGGGGTGGGGCCAACGTCCTGACTTTC	CASSIGRGGANVLTF
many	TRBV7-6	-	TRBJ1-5	TGTGCCAGCAGCTTAGCTCGTGATCAGCCCCAGCATTTT	CASSLARDQPQHF
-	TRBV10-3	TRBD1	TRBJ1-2	TGTGCCATCAGGATCTCCCGAAGTGAGGGGGCGGCTGGCTACACCTTC	CAIRISRSEGAAGYTF
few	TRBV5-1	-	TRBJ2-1	TGCGCCAGCAGCGCTAGCCGCCCCCCCCCCTACAATGAGCAGTTCTTC	CASSASRPPPYNEQFF
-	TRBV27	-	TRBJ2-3	TGTGCCAGCAGTTTACTCGGAACACGCACAGATACGCAGTATTTT	CASSLLGTRTDTQYF
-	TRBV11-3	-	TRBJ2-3	TGTGCCAGCAGCTTAGATGAGGTATTGGATACGCAGTATTTT	CASSLDEVLDTQYF
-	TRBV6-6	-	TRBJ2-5	TGTGCCAGCAGAGTCCTAGCGCCAGAGACCCAGTACTTC	CASRVLAPETQYF
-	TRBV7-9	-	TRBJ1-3	TGTGCCAGCAGCCCTACTCGGGCTGGAAACACCATATATTTT	CASSPTRAGNTIYF
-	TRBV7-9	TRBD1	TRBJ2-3	TGTGCCAGCCTGGGACAGGGGTCCACAGATACGCAGTATTTT	CASLGQGSTDTQYF
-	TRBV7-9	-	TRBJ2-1	TGTGTCAGCATCGAGGGGGATGAGCAGTTCTTC	CVSIEGDEQFF
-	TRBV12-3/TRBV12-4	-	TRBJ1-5	TGTGCCAGCAGCCGTGACTCGGGTCGGCCCCAGCATTTT	CASSRDSGRPQHF
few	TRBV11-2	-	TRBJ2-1	TGTGCCAGCAGACTGACAGTGGGGGAAATCGATGAGCAGTTCTTC	CASRLTVGEIDEQFF
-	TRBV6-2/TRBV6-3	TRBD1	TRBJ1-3	TGTGCCAGCAGACCGGGACAGGGGTTTCTCCCCCACTCTGGAAACACCATATATTTT	CASRPGQGFLPHSGNTIYF
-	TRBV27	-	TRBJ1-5	TGTGCCAGCAGTTCCTCAGACCACCCCCAGCATTTT	CASSSSDHPQHF
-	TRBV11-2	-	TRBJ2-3	TGTGCCAGCAGCTTCCGGGACAAATTCACAGATACGCAGTATTTT	CASSFRDKFTDTQYF
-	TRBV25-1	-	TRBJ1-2	TGTGCCAGCAGTGGATGGGGGGACAACTATGGCTACACCTTC	CASSGWGDNYGYTF
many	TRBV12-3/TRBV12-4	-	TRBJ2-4	TGTGCCAGCAGTCTCATAGCCAAAAACATTCAGTACTTC	CASSLIAKNIQYF
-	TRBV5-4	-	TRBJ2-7	TGTGCCAGCAGCTTGTACAGTTGGAACGAGCAGTACTTC	CASSLYSWNEQYF
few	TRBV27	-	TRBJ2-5	TGTGCCAGCAGTCCCCCCCCGAGTGAGGGCAGGGGACAAGAGACCCAGTACTTC	CASSPPPSEGRGQETQYF
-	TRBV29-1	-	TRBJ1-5	TGCAGCGCTGAAGAAAGAACAGAAGATCAGCCCCAGCATTTT	CSAEERTEDQPQHF
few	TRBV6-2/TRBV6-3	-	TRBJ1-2	TGTGCCAGCAGTTTTTGGACCTCAGGCTATGGCTACACCTTC	CASSFWTSGYGYTF
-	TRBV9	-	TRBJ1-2	TGTGCCAGCAGCCCCCTGGGGGGCCAAACCTTCTATGGCTACACCTTC	CASSPLGGQTFYGYTF
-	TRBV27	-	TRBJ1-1	TGTGCCAGCAGTTTATCGACGGATGCGAACACTGAAGCTTTCTTT	CASSLSTDANTEAFF
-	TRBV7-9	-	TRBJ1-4	TGTGCCAGCAGCTTAACAACGGGGGAAGAAAAACTGTTTTTT	CASSLTTGEEKLFF
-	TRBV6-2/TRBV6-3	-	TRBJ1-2	TGTGCCAGCAGTTATCCCGACAGGAACCTCTATGGCTACACCTTC	CASSYPDRNLYGYTF
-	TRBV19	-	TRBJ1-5	TGTGCCAGTAGTATTGCGCTCCAGGTAACCAATCAGCCCCAGCATTTT	CASSIALQVTNQPQHF